Below, 20 T cell receptor beta chains from the same sample are listed, as sequenced in a study of blood T cells in healthy people across ages. A sample-barcoded 5' primer and a J-beta primer mix were used in a second PCR of roughly 6 to 11 cycles. TCRdb independently ran MiXCR on the 5' RACE reads; one entry per CDR3 protein. The repertoire includes about 680,000 distinct CDR3 sequences, over 45% of them detected once, and approximately 32% sits in the top ten. The sequencing sample was made of blood. The receptors were sampled from a woman in her fifties or sixties in good health.

The rearrangement joins TRBV28 to TRBJ2-7, with TRBD1 matching 8 bases. The J segment lost 2 bases and the V segment lost 4 bases, leaving 7 bases of the junction unmatched. The germline V gene encodes CDR1 MDHEN and CDR2 SYDVKM. This CDR3 contains 15 residues. This CDR3 reads CASSSVDREAYEQYF. DNA of the CDR3: TGTGCCAGCAGTTCGGTGGACAGGGAAGCCTACGAGCAGTACTTC.

As regards this clonotype: Given a much more abundant clone one base away, this may be a read error. This chain links TRBV5-1 with TRBJ2-3; TRBD2 is a possible D gene (5 bases). The CDR3 covers 14 residues. Germline CDR1 is SGHRS and CDR2 is YFSETQ. Trimming left V 4 bases short and J 6 bases short, with 15 bases between. The CDR3 DNA is TGCGCCAGCAGCGTGGTCGGCGAGCGGGATACGCAGTATTTT. Residues: CASSVVGERDTQYF.

Concerning this clonotype: One end of the junction is discordant with germline, which a read error may explain. V and J are TRBV6-5 and TRBJ1-2; D gene ambiguous. The CDR3 consists of 15 residues. Germline V gene sequence: CDR1 MNHEY, CDR2 SVGAGI. CDR3 protein: CASSFRGRSNYDYTF. CDR3 bases: TGTGCCAGCAGTTTCCGGGGTCGCAGCAACTATGACTACACCTTC.

V is TRBV2 and J is TRBJ2-3; the match to TRBD1 covers 7 bases. Germline V gene data show CDR1 as SNHLY and CDR2 as FYNNEI. V trimming: 4 bases; J trimming: 2 bases; junction bases outside the gene matches: 6. CDR3 length equals 15 residues. CDR3 nucleotides: TGTGCCAGCAGTGGGCAGGGGGTGTCCACAGATACGCAGTATTTT. It yields the protein CASSGQGVSTDTQYF.

J is TRBJ1-4 and V is TRBV2; D might be TRBD1 (6 bases). Trimming left V 3 bases short and J 5 bases short, with 13 bases between. The CDR3 has 15 amino acids. The germline V gene encodes CDR1 SNHLY and CDR2 FYNNEI. CDR3 sequence reads: CASSDRGHLNEKLFF. The CDR3 DNA reads TGTGCCAGCAGTGATAGGGGACACCTAAATGAAAAACTGTTTTTT.

This clonotype occurred once. The junction does not match germline at one end; this may be a read error. This sequence joins TRBV7-2 and TRBJ2-4; 7 bases agree with TRBD1. The J call may be wrong; the DNA end is better matched by TRBJ2-7. Germline V gives CDR1 SGHTA, CDR2 FQGNSA. The CDR3 has 13 amino acids. The CDR3 loop reads CANSTETGREQYF. CDR3 bases: TGTGCCAACAGCACCGAGACAGGGCGCGAGCAGTACTTC.

In its sample, this clonotype was seen a few times. The chain carries TRBV27 and TRBJ1-1; the D gene is possibly TRBD1 (6 bases). V was pared by 5 bases and J by 3 bases, with 16 bases between. This CDR3 spans 15 amino acids. CDR1 is MNHEY and CDR2 is SMNVEV in the germline V gene (reference sequence). The CDR3: CASSASGHRYTEAFF. CDR3 in DNA: TGTGCCAGCAGTGCCTCGGGACATCGATACACTGAAGCTTTCTTT.

This clonotype has just one count. The V call is TRBV6-5, the J call TRBJ2-1; possibly TRBD1 or TRBD2 for D (5 bases each). This CDR3 spans 16 amino acids. Germline CDR1 reads MNHEY; CDR2 reads SVGAGI. The V end lost 5 bases, the J end lost 4 bases, and 18 bases lay between the germline ends. CDR3 nucleotides: TGTGCCAGCAGTCCCGGGGCAGCGGAGTATTACAATGAGCAGTTCTTC. Protein product: CASSPGAAEYYNEQFF.

As regards this clonotype: An end of the junction does not agree with germline; a read error may underlie this. The chain joins TRBV10-3 to TRBJ2-3; D might be TRBD1 (6 bases). Germline CDR1 is ENHRY and CDR2 is SYGVKD. The CDR3 totals 23 residues. CDR3 region: CAVSEPEARPSRQKGVSTDTQYF. In DNA, the CDR3 is TGTGCCGTCAGTGAGCCAGAGGCTCGCCCATCCCGACAGAAGGGGGTTTCCACAGATACGCAGTATTTT.

This chain links TRBV7-6 with TRBJ2-7; the D call may be TRBD1 or TRBD2 (7 bases each). The J call may be wrong; the DNA end is better matched by TRBJ2-5. CDR3 length: 13 residues. The V gene's germline CDR1 is SGHVS and CDR2 FNYEAQ. The CDR3 here is CASRQGGQETQYF. The DNA of the CDR3 is TGTGCCAGCCGACAGGGAGGGCAAGAGACCCAGTACTTC.

This clonotype was observed a handful of times. This rearrangement joins TRBV7-3 to TRBJ2-7; D may correspond to TRBD1 or TRBD2 (6 bases each). V lost 1 base and J 3 bases, leaving 19 bases between the germline ends. Per germline, CDR1 SGHTA and CDR2 FQGTGA. The CDR3 consists of 17 residues. The CDR3 region is CASSLSKGGGYGYEQYF. Written as DNA, the CDR3 is TGTGCCAGCAGCTTAAGTAAGGGGGGTGGCTACGGCTACGAGCAGTACTTC.

The chain has TRBV3-1 and TRBJ1-6; D call uncertain. The CDR3 loop spans 14 amino acids. V shed 3 bases and J shed 2 bases, with 5 bases lying between them. Germline V gene sequence: CDR1 LGHDT, CDR2 YNNKEL (reference sequence). The CDR3 sequence is CASSHRTYNSPLHF. Here the CDR3 DNA reads TGTGCCAGCAGCCACCGGACCTATAATTCACCCCTCCACTTT.

V is TRBV7-2 and J is TRBJ2-1; 10 bases match TRBD1. The CDR3 sequence is 15 residues long. J gave up 7 bases and V 4 bases, and 7 bases lay outside the gene matches. Per the germline V gene, CDR1 is SGHTA and CDR2 is FQGNSA. The CDR3: CASSYRQGARNEQFF. The CDR3 DNA reads as TGTGCCAGCAGCTACAGACAGGGGGCGCGTAATGAGCAGTTCTTC.

V and J are TRBV7-3 and TRBJ1-4; D is unclear. The CDR3 runs 14 residues. The germline CDR1 and CDR2 sequences are SGHTA and FQGTGA. Trimming pared 1 base from V and 7 bases from J, leaving 10 bases between. CDR3 DNA sequence: TGTGCCAGCAGCTTAAATCGGCCAGCTGAAAAACTGTTTTTT. Protein product: CASSLNRPAEKLFF.

This clonotype was seen a few times. This chain uses TRBV7-3 with TRBJ2-4, with D uncertain. Trimming cost V 5 bases and J 13 bases, with 18 bases left between them. Looked up from germline, CDR1 is SGHTA and CDR2 is FQGTGA. This CDR3 comprises 13 residues. For the CDR3, the DNA is TGTGCCAGCAGCCCATCCTCTAGGTCGCAGCAGTACTTC. This translates into CASSPSSRSQQYF.

V usage is TRBV10-3 and J usage is TRBJ2-1, with 10 nucleotides matching TRBD1. The CDR3 contains 15 residues. Germline V gene lookup returns CDR1 ENHRY and CDR2 SYGVKD. The trim removed 6 bases at V and 5 bases at J, leaving 7 bases unmatched. The CDR3 DNA sequence: TGTGCCATCAGCACGACAGGGGGCCCCGACAATGAGCAGTTCTTC. Its translation: CAISTTGGPDNEQFF.

The rearrangement links TRBV5-1 to TRBJ2-7; D uncertain. V was clipped by 4 bases and J by 2 bases, with 10 bases between them. The germline CDR1 and CDR2 sequences are SGHRS and YFSETQ. This CDR3 is built from 13 residues. The CDR3 loop is CASSLLPTYEQYF. Written as DNA, the CDR3 is TGCGCCAGCAGCCTGCTACCCACCTACGAGCAGTACTTC.

This chain joins TRBV7-2 and TRBJ2-2, with 7 bases fitting TRBD1. J gave up 5 bases and V 4 bases, and 4 bases lay outside the gene matches. The CDR3 has 14 amino acids. Looked up from germline, CDR1 is SGHTA and CDR2 is FQGNSA. CDR3 sequence (DNA): TGTGCCAGCAGCTGGACAGGTTGGACCGGGGAGCTGTTTTTT. Encoded protein: CASSWTGWTGELFF.

This clonotype occurred once. The chain combines TRBV12-3 or TRBV12-4 with TRBJ2-1; the match to TRBD2 covers 8 bases. J gave up 0 bases and V 1 base, and 20 bases lay outside the gene matches. The CDR3 covers 22 residues. CDR3 amino acids: CASSLVWTSLLRIKSSYNEQFF. The CDR3 DNA sequence: TGTGCCAGCAGTTTAGTGTGGACTAGCCTCCTTCGGATTAAAAGCTCCTACAATGAGCAGTTCTTC.

The CDR3: CSADPQGAGETQYF. The CDR3 DNA follows: TGCAGCGCGGATCCACAGGGGGCCGGAGAGACCCAGTACTTC. The chain combines TRBV20-1 with TRBJ2-7; the match to TRBD1 covers 9 bases. The end of the DNA is better explained by TRBJ2-5, so the J call may be wrong. This CDR3 spans 14 amino acids. Per the germline V gene, CDR1 is DFQATT and CDR2 is SNEGSKA (reference sequence).